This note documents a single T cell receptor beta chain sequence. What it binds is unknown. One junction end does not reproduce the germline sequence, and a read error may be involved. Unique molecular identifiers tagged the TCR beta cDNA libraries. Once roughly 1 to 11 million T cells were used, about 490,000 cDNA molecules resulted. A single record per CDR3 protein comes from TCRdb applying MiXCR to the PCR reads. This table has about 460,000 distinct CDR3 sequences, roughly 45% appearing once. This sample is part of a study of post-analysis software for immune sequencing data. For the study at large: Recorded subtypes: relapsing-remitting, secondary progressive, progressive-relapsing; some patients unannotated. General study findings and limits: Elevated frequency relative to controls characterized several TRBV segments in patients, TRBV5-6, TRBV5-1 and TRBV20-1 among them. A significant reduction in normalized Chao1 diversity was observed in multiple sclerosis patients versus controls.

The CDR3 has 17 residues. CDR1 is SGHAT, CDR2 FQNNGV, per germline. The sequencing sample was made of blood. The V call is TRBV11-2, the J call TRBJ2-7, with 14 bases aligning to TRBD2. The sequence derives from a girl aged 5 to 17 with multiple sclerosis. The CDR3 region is CASSLDTLGLAGGEQYF. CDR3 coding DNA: TGTGCCAGCAGCTTAGATACGTTAGGACTAGCGGGAGGCGAGCAGTACTTT.